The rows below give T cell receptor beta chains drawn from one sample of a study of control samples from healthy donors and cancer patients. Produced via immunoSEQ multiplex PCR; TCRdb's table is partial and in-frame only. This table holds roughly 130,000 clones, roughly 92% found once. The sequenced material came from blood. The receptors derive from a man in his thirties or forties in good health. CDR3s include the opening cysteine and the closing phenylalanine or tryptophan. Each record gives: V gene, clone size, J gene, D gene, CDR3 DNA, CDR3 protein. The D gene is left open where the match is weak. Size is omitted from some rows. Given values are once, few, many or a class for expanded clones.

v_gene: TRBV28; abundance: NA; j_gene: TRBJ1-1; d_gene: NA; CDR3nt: TGTGCCAGCAGTTTACAGGGCCTGAACACTGAAGCTTTCTTT; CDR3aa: CASSLQGLNTEAFF
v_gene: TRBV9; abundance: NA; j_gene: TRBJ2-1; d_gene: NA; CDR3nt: TGTGCCAGCAGCGCCAGACTAAACAATGAGCAGTTCTTC; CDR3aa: CASSARLNNEQFF
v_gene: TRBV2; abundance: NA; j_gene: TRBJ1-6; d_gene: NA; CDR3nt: TGTGCCAGTAGCAGGACAGACTCCTATAATTCACCCCTCCACTTT; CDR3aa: CASSRTDSYNSPLHF
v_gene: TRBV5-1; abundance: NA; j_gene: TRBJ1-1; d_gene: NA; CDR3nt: TGCGCCAGCAGCTTGGGCAGGGAAAGGCCTGAAGCTTTCTTT; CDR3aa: CASSLGRERPEAFF
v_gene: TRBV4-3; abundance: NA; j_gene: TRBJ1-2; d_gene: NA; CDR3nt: TGCGCCAGCAGCCAGGAAGAAGCGAAGGGCTACACCTTC; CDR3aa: CASSQEEAKGYTF
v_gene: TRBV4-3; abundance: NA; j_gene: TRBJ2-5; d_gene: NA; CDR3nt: TGCGCCAGCAGCCAAGGTAACGGAGAGACCCAGTACTTC; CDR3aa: CASSQGNGETQYF
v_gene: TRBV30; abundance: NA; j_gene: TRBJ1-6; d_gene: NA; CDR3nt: TGTGCCTGGAGTGAGGGGTTCCTTTTCGTGGATTCACCCCTCCACTTT; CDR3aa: CAWSEGFLFVDSPLHF
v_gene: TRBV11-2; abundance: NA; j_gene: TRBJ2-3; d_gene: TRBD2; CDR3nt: TGTGCCAGCAGCGCGGGACTAGCGGGAGTCGCAGATACGCAGTATTTT; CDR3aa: CASSAGLAGVADTQYF
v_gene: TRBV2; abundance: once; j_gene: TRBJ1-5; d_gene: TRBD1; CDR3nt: TGTGCCAGCAGTTATAGGGGGCCGGAAAGTTCCAATCAGCCCCAGCATTTT; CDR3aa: CASSYRGPESSNQPQHF
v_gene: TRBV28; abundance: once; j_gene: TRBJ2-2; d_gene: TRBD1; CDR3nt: TGTGCCAGCAGTTTCCTGGGGACAGGGGGCGCGAACACCGGGGAGCTGTTTTTT; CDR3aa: CASSFLGTGGANTGELFF
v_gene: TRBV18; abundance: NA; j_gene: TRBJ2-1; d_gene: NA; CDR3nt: TGTGCCAGCTCCGTCTGGCAAAATGAGCAGTTCTTC; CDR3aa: CASSVWQNEQFF
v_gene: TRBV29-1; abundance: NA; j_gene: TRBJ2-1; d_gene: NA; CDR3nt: TGCAGCGTTGAAGTAGCTAATGAGCAGTTCTTC; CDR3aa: CSVEVANEQFF
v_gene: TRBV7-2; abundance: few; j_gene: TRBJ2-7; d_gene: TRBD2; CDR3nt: TGTGCCAGCAGAACTGGTAGACTAGCGGGTGGCGAGCAGTACTTC; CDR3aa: CASRTGRLAGGEQYF
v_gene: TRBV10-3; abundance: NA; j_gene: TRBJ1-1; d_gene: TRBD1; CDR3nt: TGTGCCATCAGGAGCAGGGGGCCGCACACTGAAGCTTTCTTT; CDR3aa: CAIRSRGPHTEAFF
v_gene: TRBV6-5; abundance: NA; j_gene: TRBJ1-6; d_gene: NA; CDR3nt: TGTGCCAGCATCTGGCAAAACTATAATTCACCCCTCCACTTT; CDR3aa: CASIWQNYNSPLHF
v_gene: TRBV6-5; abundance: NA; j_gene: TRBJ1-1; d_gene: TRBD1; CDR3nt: TGTGCCAGCAGCTCTTGGGACAGGGGCAACACTGAAGCTTTCTTT; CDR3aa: CASSSWDRGNTEAFF
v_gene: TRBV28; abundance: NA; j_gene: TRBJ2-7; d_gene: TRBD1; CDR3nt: TGTGCCAGCAGTACGGACAGGGGGCGAGGCGAGCAGTACTTC; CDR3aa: CASSTDRGRGEQYF
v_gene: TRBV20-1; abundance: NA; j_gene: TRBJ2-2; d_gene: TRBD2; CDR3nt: TGCAGTGCTAGTTTGCTAGCGGGACGGAACACCGGGGAGCTGTTTTTT; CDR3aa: CSASLLAGRNTGELFF
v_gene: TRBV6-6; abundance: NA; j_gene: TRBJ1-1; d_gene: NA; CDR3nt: TGTGCCAGCAGTTCGTTACAGGGATATGAAGCTTTCTTT; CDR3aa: CASSSLQGYEAFF
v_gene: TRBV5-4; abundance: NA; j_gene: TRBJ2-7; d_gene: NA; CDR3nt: TGTGCCAGCAGCTCTACAAGCGGCTCCTACGAGCAGTACTTC; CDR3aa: CASSSTSGSYEQYF
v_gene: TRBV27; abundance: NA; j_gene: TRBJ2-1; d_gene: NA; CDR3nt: TGTGCCAGCAGTTCCCTTGGGAGTGAGCAGTTCTTC; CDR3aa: CASSSLGSEQFF
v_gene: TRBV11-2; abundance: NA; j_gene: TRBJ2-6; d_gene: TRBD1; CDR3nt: TGTGCCAGCAGCTTGGGGGACAGATTTTACTCTGGGGCCAACGTCCTGACTTTC; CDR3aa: CASSLGDRFYSGANVLTF
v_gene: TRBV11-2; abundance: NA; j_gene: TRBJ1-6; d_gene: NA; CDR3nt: TGTGCCAGCAGCTTAATGCCGGGGGCTACACCCCTCCACTTT; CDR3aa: CASSLMPGATPLHF
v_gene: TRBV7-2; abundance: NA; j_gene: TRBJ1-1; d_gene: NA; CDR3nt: TGTGCCAGCAGCTTTTCAGGGTGGACTGAAGCTTTCTTT; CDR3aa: CASSFSGWTEAFF
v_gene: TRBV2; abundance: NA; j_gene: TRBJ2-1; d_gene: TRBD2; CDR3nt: TGTGCCAGCAGTTACACTAGCGGCTCCTACAATGAGCAGTTCTTC; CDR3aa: CASSYTSGSYNEQFF
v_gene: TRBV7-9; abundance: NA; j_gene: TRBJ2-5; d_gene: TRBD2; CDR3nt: TGTGCCAGCAGCTTAACGGGACTAACCCAAGAGACCCAGTACTTC; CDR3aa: CASSLTGLTQETQYF
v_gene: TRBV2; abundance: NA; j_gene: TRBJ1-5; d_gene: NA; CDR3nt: TGTGCCAGCAGTGAAGGGTTTACCACGGGACAGCCCCAGCATTTT; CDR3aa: CASSEGFTTGQPQHF
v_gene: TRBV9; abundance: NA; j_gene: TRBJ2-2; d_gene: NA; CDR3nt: TGTGCCAGCGGCGAGGGGGAGCTGTTTTTT; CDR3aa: CASGEGELFF
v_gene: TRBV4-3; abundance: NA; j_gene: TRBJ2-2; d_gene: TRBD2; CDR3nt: TGCGCCAGCAGCCGAACTAGCGGGGCCGGCAGGGAGCTGTTTTTT; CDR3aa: CASSRTSGAGRELFF
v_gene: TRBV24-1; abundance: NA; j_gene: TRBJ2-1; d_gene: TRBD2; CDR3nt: TGTGCCACCAGTGATCAGCGGGAGAAGAACAATGAGCAGTTCTTC; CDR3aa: CATSDQREKNNEQFF
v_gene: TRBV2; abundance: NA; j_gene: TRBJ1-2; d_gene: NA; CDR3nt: TGTGCCAGCAGTGAAGCGGGTGGCCCATTCTATGGCTACACCTTC; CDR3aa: CASSEAGGPFYGYTF
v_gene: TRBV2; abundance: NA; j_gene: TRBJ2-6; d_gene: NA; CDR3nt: TGTGCCAGCCCGAGGTCCAGGGGCCACTCTGGGGCCAACGTCCTGACTTTC; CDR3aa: CASPRSRGHSGANVLTF
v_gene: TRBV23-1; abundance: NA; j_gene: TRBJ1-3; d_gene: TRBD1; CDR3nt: TGCGCCAGCAGTCATGGGACCCCGGGACAGACAACCTCTGGAAACACCATATATTTT; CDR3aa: CASSHGTPGQTTSGNTIYF
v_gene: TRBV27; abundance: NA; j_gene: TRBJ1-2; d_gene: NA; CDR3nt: TGTGCCAGCAGTTTCTCGGGGAACATGAACTATGGCTACACCTTC; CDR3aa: CASSFSGNMNYGYTF
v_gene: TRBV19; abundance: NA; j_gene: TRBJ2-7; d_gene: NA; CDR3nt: TGTGCCTGCGGTGGGCGAAACGAGCAGTACTTC; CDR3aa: CACGGRNEQYF
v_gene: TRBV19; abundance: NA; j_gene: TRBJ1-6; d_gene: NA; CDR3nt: TGTGCCAGTAGTATAGGGGGAGGAGGATATTCACCCCTCCACTTT; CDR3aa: CASSIGGGGYSPLHF
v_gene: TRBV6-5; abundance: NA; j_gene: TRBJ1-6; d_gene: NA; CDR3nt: TGTGCCATCGCAATTAGGACAGCGGATAATTCACCCCTCCACTTT; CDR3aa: CAIAIRTADNSPLHF
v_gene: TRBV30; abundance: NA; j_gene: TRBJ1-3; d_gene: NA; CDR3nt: TGTGCCTGGAGTGTTTACTCTGGAAACACCATATATTTT; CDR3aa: CAWSVYSGNTIYF
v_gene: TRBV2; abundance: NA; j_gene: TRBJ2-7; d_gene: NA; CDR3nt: TGTGCCAGCAGTGAACTTTACTACGAGCAGTACTTC; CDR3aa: CASSELYYEQYF
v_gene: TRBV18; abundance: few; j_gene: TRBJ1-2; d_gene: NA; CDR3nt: TGTGCCAGCTCGGCGGGGAACTATGGCTACACCTTC; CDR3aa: CASSAGNYGYTF
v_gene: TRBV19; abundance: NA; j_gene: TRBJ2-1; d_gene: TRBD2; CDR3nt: TGTGCCAGTAGTATCACGGGAGGAAGCTATGAGCAGTTCTTC; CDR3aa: CASSITGGSYEQFF
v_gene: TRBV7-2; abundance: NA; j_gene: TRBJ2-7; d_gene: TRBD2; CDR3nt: TGTGCCAGCAGCTGGACTAGCGGAAGCTCCTACGAGCAGTACTTC; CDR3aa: CASSWTSGSSYEQYF
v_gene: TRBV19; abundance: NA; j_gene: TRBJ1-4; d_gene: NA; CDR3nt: TGTGCCAGTAGTATAGTTCCGGGACCGCTTCGAGAACTGTTTTTT; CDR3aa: CASSIVPGPLRELFF
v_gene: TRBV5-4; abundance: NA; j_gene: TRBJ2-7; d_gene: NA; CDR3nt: TGTGCCAGCAGCTCCCGGGATTTTCCGAGCTTCTCCGAGCAGTACTTC; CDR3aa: CASSSRDFPSFSEQYF
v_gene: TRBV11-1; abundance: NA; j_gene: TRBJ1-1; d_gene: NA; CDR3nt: TGTGCCAGCAGCTTACACCTGAACACTGAAGCTTTCTTT; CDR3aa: CASSLHLNTEAFF
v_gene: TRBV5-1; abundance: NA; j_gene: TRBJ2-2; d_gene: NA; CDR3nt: TGCGCCAGCGGGTTTAGCACCGGGGAGCTGTTTTTT; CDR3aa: CASGFSTGELFF
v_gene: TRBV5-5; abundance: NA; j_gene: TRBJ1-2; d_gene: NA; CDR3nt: TGTGCCAGCAGCTTGGTACCAGATAACTATGGCTACACCTTC; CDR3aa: CASSLVPDNYGYTF
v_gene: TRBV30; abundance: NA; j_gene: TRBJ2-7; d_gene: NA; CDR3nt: TGTGCCTGGAGTGTGGTGGGGGCCCGATCCTACGAGCAGTACTTC; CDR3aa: CAWSVVGARSYEQYF
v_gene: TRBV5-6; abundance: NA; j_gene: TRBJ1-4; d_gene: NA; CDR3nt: TGTGCCAGCTCCCCTTGGACGCGGGGGTTTGGCGAAAAACTGTTTTTT; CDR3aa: CASSPWTRGFGEKLFF
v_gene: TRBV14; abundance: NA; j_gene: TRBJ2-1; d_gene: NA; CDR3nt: TGTGCCAGCAGCCAAGAAGGACAAGGAAAAGACAATGAGCAGTTCTTC; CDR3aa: CASSQEGQGKDNEQFF
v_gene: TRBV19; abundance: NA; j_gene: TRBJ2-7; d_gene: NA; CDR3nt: TGTGCCAGTAGTAACCGGGCCCCATACGAGCAGTACTTC; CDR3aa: CASSNRAPYEQYF
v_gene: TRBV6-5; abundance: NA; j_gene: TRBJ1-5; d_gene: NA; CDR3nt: TGTGCCAGCAGTTCCAGTGTCTATAGCAATCAGCCCCAGCATTTT; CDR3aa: CASSSSVYSNQPQHF
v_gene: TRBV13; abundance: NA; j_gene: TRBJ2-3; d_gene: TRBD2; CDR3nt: TGTGCCAGCAGCAAGAAGGTAGCGGGAGATACGCAGTATTTT; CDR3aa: CASSKKVAGDTQYF